A single sample gave rise to the 8 T cell receptor beta chains below, sequenced in a study of T cell repertoires in cytomegalovirus infection. TCRdb itself ran the reads through MiXCR, one entry per CDR3 protein. The sample lists about 400,000 distinct CDR3 sequences, 15% to 20% occurring once. The specimen sequenced was PBMCs. Receptors originate from a human donor in good health (CMV status not recorded). Some clones in this sample may be carry-over from other donors' samples.

This clonotype was seen only a few times. This rearrangement joins TRBV20-1 to TRBJ1-6, with no clear D. V was pared by 1 base and J by 6 bases, with 13 bases between. This CDR3 region has 15 residues. Germline CDR1 DFQATT, CDR2 SNEGSKA (reference sequence). In DNA form, the CDR3 reads TGCAGTGCTAGAGTCAGAAAAGAACTTAATTCACCCCTCCACTTT. It specifies CSARVRKELNSPLHF.

The CDR3 loop is CASDTTPTGKTNYGYTF. DNA of the CDR3: TGTGCCAGCGATACTACCCCGACAGGAAAGACTAACTATGGCTACACCTTC. The V gene is TRBV7-9, the J gene TRBJ1-2; tentative D call: TRBD1 (6 bases). The CDR3 has 17 residues. Germline-derived CDR1 and CDR2 are SEHNR and FQNEAQ (reference sequence). The germline V and J ends were trimmed by 8 bases and 0 bases, with 22 bases remaining between them.

This clonotype was observed a few times. The CDR3 protein is CSVDSGDPYEQYF. The CDR3 bases are TGCAGCGTCGATTCGGGCGACCCCTACGAGCAGTACTTC. V is TRBV29-1 and J is TRBJ2-7; D not resolved. V was pared by 6 bases and J by 2 bases, with 14 bases between. CDR1 is SQVTM and CDR2 is ANQGSEA in the germline V gene. The length of the CDR3 is 13 residues.

As for this clonotype: One base away lies a much larger clone, so this may be a sequencing read error. The V call is TRBV7-3, the J call TRBJ2-7; D might be TRBD1 (7 bases). This CDR3 is 14 amino acids long. Per the germline V gene, CDR1 is SGHTA and CDR2 is FQGTGA. The CDR3 region is CASSAGQSSYGQYF. The CDR3 region has the DNA TGTGCCAGCAGCGCGGGACAGAGCTCCTACGGGCAGTACTTC.

CDR3 residues: CASSPPPGGKDTEAFF. Written as DNA, the CDR3 is TGTGCCAGCAGCCCACCCCCTGGGGGCAAGGACACTGAAGCTTTCTTT. The rearrangement joins TRBV28 to TRBJ1-1, with TRBD1 as a possible D gene (6 bases). This CDR3 is 16 amino acids long. Germline lookup yields CDR1 MDHEN and CDR2 SYDVKM. The ends were cut back, 6 bases at V and 3 bases at J, with 20 bases in the middle.

V and J are TRBV11-2 and TRBJ2-1, with 8 bases fitting TRBD2. The CDR3 spans 13 residues. V was pared by 6 bases and J by 7 bases, with 5 bases of the junction left unmatched. Germline assignment: CDR1 SGHAT and CDR2 FQNNGV. The CDR3 sequence: CASRTSVGNEQFF. In nucleotides, the CDR3 is TGTGCCAGCAGGACTAGCGTGGGGAATGAGCAGTTCTTC. The full variable domain, in which reference TRBV11-2 and TRBJ2-1 provide the parts outside the CDR3, is EAGVAQSPRYKIIEKRQSVAFWCNPISGHATLYWYQQILGQGPKLLIQFQNNGVVDDSQLPKDRFSAERLKGVDSTLKIQPAKLEDSAVYLCASRTSVGNEQFFGPGTRLTVL.

This clonotype was observed many times. The rearrangement links TRBV7-2 to TRBJ2-6; D perhaps matches TRBD1 (5 bases). V was shortened by 5 bases and J by 3 bases, with 14 bases between the two germline ends. CDR3 length: 16 residues. CDR1 is SGHTA, CDR2 FQGNSA, per germline. The CDR3 protein is CASSHAPGFGANVLTF. CDR3 in DNA: TGTGCCAGCAGCCATGCTCCAGGGTTTGGGGCCAACGTCCTGACTTTC.

V is TRBV7-2 and J is TRBJ2-1; 10 bases agree with TRBD2. There are 17 residues in the CDR3. The germline gives CDR1 SGHTA, CDR2 FQGNSA. The ends lost 6 bases at V and 2 bases at J; junction bases unmatched: 10. The CDR3 coding sequence is TGTGCCAGCAGTTCCCGGGATGGACTAGCGGCCTACAATGAGCAGTTCTTC. Residues: CASSSRDGLAAYNEQFF.